The TCR beta chain under discussion was sequenced for a study of blood T cell repertoires in COVID-19. Original methodology: Cell counts per sample came from amplifying reference gene primers. This table comes from immunoSEQ multiplex PCR, and its TCRdb copy is limited to in-frame clones, with some not included. V and J calls plus clone size are reproduced from that table; the DNA served to infer D and trimming. The sample contains approximately 200,000 clones, roughly 88% of which appear only once. Those who participated ranged in age from roughly 18 to 89 years and resided in about two dozen US areas. Cohort 3 donors were reported recovered after two negative PCRs, clearance, or symptom resolution. CDR3 size: 16 residues. After removal of 2 bases from V and 9 bases from J, the junction contained 11 bases not matched to a gene. Germline V gene sequence: CDR1 MNHEY, CDR2 SMNVEV (reference sequence).

Sequenced material: PBMCs or T cells enriched from blood (not recorded which). V gene TRBV27 combines with J gene TRBJ2-2; 8 bases agree with TRBD2. This TCR derives from a woman younger than 45 who had recovered from COVID-19. CDR3 region: CASSLGPGGAGRELFF. The CDR3 DNA is TGTGCCAGCAGTTTAGGACCCGGGGGGGCAGGGAGGGAGCTGTTTTTT.